Listed below are T cell receptor beta chains from one sample, sequenced in a study of OX40 agonist ivuxolimab in advanced cancers. The data were produced by immunoSEQ multiplex PCR, yet TCRdb's version contains in-frame clones alone and is incomplete. The sample has some 60,000 clones; over 80% are singletons. The specimen comprised CD4+ or CD8+ T cells sorted from blood, sampled in a trial of the OX40 agonist ivuxolimab. The source of these receptors is an adult with an advanced solid tumor such as melanoma, head and neck, liver or kidney cancer. The CDR3 runs from the conserved cysteine through the conserved F or W. The D gene is left open where the match is weak. Size tells how often a clone was seen (once, few, many) or the class of an expanded clone, and some rows leave it out.

d_call v_call clone_size cdr3_aa
TRBD1 TRBV2 few CASREDREPQHF
. TRBV10-3 once CAISARTANTGELFF
. TRBV6-5 few CASSYSNYNEQFF
. TRBV4-3 . CASSQDIQGGVYEQYF
. TRBV7-8 . CASSLAQGWTEAFF
. TRBV5-4 . CASSGWTNYEQYF
TRBD1 TRBV30 . CAWSPGQGNQPQHF
TRBD2 TRBV6-5 . CASTTSGGAGEQYF
TRBD1 TRBV5-1 . CASSDRGYEQYF
. TRBV2 . CASTLERLQAQPQHF
. TRBV4-1 . CASSQNLFGLARGEQYF
. TRBV6-6 . CASSYSQIQYF
TRBD2 TRBV5-1 . CASSGEAGANGELFF
. TRBV10-3 . CAIQSSVPYLDSYNEQFF
. TRBV4-1 few CASSADTGSGQPQHF
. TRBV7-2 . CASSLTSAALNTEAFF
TRBD2 TRBV6-5 once CASRNTGTRLETQYF
. TRBV2 . CASSPRDISNQPQHF
TRBD2 TRBV6-1 . CASRDSGGANVLTF
TRBD1 TRBV2 . CATHSDRGFSGANVLTF
. TRBV6-5 . CASQSTSGYNEQFF
TRBD1 TRBV16 . CASSQGTGGRNEQYF
. TRBV30 . CAWSLQGGAFF
. TRBV20-1 . CSATGTYEQYF
. TRBV28 . CASSTPQAQYF
. TRBV6-1 . CASSEFWASSSYEQYF
TRBD1 TRBV10-3 once CAIRGAGTGQETQYF
. TRBV2 . CASRPRGSNTGELFF
. TRBV5-1 . CASSSNTGTSREQYF
. TRBV18 . CASSPTGNSNQPQHF
. TRBV5-1 . CASSLTAANNSPLHF
. TRBV19 . CASSTRRGGNTEAFF
. TRBV6-5 . CASSYGANSYEQYF
. TRBV5-1 once CASSLVGDSGNTIYF
. TRBV2 once CASSEFRTESTEAFF
. TRBV7-2 . CASRAPASYEQYF
. TRBV7-6 . CASSSAPRRENTEAFF
. TRBV10-1 . CASSDKGLGYGEQYF
TRBD1 TRBV19 . CASSIGQGRETEAFF
. TRBV5-4 . CASSLDRDSNTEAFF
. TRBV11-2 . CASSPASLGSSYEQYF
. TRBV10-1 . CASSESLRQGMDEQFF
. TRBV2 . CASSWTVNTEAFF
. TRBV19 . CASSIDSNGWGTGTDTQYF
. TRBV30 few CAWRASGDAEAFF
. TRBV12-5 . CASGGRMKDTQYF
. TRBV2 . CASSDRNTEAFF
. TRBV6-5 . CASKRGSTNEKLFF
. TRBV5-4 . CASSLTGYYNSPLHF
. TRBV30 many CAWSGGHYDTEAFF